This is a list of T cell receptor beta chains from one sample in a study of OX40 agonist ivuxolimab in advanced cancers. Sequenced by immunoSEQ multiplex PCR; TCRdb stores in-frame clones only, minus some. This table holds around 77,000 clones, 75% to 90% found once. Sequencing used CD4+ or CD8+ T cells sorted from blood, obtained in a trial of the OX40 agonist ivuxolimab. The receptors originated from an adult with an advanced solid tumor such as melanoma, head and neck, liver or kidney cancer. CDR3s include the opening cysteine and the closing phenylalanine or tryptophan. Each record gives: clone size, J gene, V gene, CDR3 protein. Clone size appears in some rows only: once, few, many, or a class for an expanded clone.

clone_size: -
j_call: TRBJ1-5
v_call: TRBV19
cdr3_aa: CASSRNEGNQPQHF

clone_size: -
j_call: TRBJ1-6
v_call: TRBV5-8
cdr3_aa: CASSRGTSSSYNSPLHF

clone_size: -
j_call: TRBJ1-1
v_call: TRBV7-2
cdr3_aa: CASSRAENTEAFF

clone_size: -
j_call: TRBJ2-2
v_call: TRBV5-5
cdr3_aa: CASSLRQGALTGELFF

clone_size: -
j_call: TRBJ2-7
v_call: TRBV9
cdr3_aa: CASSSGQGAYEQYF

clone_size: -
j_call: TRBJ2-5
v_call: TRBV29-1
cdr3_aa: CSVLNSQETQYF

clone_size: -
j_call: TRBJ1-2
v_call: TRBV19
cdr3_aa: CASSSATGKFLNYGYTF

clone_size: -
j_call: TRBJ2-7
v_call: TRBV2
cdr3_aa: CASSEALIVDEQYF

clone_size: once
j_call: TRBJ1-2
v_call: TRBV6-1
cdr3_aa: CASSDLDYGYTF

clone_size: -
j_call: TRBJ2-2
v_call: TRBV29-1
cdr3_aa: CSVETSVTGELFF

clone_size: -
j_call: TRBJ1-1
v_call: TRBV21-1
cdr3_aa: CASSRQKEIDRVNTEAFF

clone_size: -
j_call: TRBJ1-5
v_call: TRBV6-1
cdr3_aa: CASSEGAHSNQPQHF

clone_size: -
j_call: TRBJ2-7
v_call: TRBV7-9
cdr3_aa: CASSVGSPRAEQYF

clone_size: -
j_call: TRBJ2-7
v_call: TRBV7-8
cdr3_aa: CASSLGDAVTNF

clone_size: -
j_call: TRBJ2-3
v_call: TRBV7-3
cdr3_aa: CASSWDNTDTQYF

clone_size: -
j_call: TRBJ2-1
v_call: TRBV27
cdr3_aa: CASSPGGLAGGPGEQFF

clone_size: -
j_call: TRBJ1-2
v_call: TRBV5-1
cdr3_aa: CASSSGQTYGYTF

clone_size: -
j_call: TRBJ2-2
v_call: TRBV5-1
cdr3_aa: CASSLDGPGELFF

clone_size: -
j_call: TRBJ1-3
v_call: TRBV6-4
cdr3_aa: CASRGGQGASGNTIYF

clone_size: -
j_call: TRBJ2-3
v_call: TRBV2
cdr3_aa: CASSSQGADTQYF

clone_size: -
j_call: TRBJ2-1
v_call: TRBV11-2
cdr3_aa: CASSLLAGPNEQFF

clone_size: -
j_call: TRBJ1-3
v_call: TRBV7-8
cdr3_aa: CASSLSRVQGSRSGNTIYF

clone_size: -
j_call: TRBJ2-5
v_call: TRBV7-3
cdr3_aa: CASSRQGGTETQYF

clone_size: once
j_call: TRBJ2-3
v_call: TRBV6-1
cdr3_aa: CASSEWGLAGGRSTDTQYF

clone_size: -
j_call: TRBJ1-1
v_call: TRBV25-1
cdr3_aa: CASSFDRINTEAFF

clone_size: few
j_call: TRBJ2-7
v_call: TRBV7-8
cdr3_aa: CASSPWGQDYEQYF

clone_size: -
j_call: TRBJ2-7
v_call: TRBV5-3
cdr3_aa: CARSYQNDRGSVHEQYF

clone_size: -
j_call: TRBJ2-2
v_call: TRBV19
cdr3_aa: CASMVQTPTGELFF

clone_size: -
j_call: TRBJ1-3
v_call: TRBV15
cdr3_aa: CATGTRGGNTIYF

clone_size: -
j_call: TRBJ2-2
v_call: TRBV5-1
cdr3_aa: CASSLDRADPTNTGELFF

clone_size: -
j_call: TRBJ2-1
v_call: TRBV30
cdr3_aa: CAWSVGAANEQFF

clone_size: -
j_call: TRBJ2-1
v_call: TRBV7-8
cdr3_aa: CASSDRRRKTNEQFF

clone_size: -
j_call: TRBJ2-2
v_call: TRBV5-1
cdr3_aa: CASRRTGDDTGELFF

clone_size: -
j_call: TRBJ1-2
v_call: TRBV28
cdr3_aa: CASTAGGAGHVNYGYTF

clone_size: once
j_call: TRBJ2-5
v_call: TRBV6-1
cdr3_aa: CASSEEFSASGGTSRETQYF